Presented here are 3 T cell receptor beta chains from one specimen sequenced in a study of cytomegalovirus exposure and HLA in healthy donors. Using immunoSEQ multiplex PCR, the repertoire was profiled, and TCRdb retains in-frame clones only, with some absent. The table has roughly 64,000 clones, over 85% seen once. The material sequenced was PBMCs. Every receptor here comes from a woman aged 18-29 years in good health and CMV-seropositive.

In DNA, the CDR3 is TGTGCCAGCAGTTTACAACTGAACACCGGGGAGCTGTTTTTT. It encodes CASSLQLNTGELFF. This chain connects TRBV27 to TRBJ2-2; no clear D. CDR3 length: 14 residues. Germline assignment: CDR1 MNHEY and CDR2 SMNVEV (reference sequence). Trimming shortened V by 2 bases and J by 1 base, and 5 bases separated the two germline ends.

The chain employs TRBV23-1 and TRBJ1-2; D gene uncertain. TRBV23-1 is an ORF, with its function uncertain. V lost 4 bases and J 8 bases, leaving 11 bases between the germline ends. CDR3 length: 12 residues. The chain's CDR3 is CASSRGRRGYTF. CDR3 DNA: TGCGCCAGCAGTCGCGGGCGTCGAGGCTACACCTTC.

The chain carries TRBV28 and TRBJ2-1; no reliable D call. Trimming removed 1 base from V and 5 bases from J, with 3 bases in between. The germline gives CDR1 MDHEN, CDR2 SYDVKM. The CDR3 sequence is 12 residues long. The DNA for the CDR3 is TGTGCCAGCAGTTTATTAGACAATGAGCAGTTCTTC. This codes for CASSLLDNEQFF.